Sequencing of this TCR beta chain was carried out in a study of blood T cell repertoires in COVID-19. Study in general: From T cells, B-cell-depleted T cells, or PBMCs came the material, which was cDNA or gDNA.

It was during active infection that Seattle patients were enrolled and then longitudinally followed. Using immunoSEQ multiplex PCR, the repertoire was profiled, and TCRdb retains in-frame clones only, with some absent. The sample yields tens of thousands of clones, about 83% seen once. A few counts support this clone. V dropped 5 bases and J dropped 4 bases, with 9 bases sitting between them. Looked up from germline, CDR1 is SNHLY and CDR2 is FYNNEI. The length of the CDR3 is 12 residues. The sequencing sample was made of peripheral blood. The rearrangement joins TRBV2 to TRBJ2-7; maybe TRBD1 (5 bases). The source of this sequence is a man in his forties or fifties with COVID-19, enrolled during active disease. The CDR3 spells CASSSHRYEQYF. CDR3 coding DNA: TGTGCCAGCAGTTCGCACAGGTACGAGCAGTACTTC.